This is a list of T cell receptor beta chains from one sample in a study of blood T cells in healthy people across ages. TCRdb itself ran the 5' RACE reads through MiXCR, one entry per CDR3 protein. The sample comprises some 1.4 million distinct CDR3 sequences, 42% of which are singletons, and around 8% rests with the top ten. Material: blood. The origin of the receptors is a woman aged 18-29 years in good health. Each CDR3 is given with its conserved first and last residue. The D gene is left open where the match is weak. Clone size, where shown, is once, few, many, or a class for clones that have expanded.

size | J | V | D | DNA | CDR3
few | TRBJ2-3 | TRBV28 | TRBD1 | TGTGCCAGCGACGCCGGGACAGGGGTAACAGATACGCAGTATTTT | CASDAGTGVTDTQYF
. | TRBJ2-4 | TRBV12-3/TRBV12-4 | TRBD2 | TGTGCCAGCAGTTTCGTAGCGGGAGAGGTGCAGTACTTC | CASSFVAGEVQYF
. | TRBJ1-5 | TRBV9 | . | TGTGCCAGCAGCGTAGGTTTGGGCCAGCCCCAGCATTTT | CASSVGLGQPQHF
. | TRBJ2-7 | TRBV20-1 | . | TGCAGTGCTAGTGGGGCAGGGATTTCCTACGAGCAGTACTTC | CSASGAGISYEQYF
. | TRBJ2-7 | TRBV20-1 | TRBD1 | TGCAGTGCTAGAGGGGACAGGGGGCTTAGGGAGCAGTACTTC | CSARGDRGLREQYF
. | TRBJ1-2 | TRBV20-1 | . | TGCAGTGCTAGAAGGGATGGCTACACCTTC | CSARRDGYTF
few | TRBJ2-3 | TRBV6-6 | . | TGTGCCAGCAGTTACCCCCAGACTATCCAGGGCACAGATACGCAGTATTTT | CASSYPQTIQGTDTQYF
. | TRBJ2-7 | TRBV2 | TRBD1 | TGTGCCAGCAGCAAGGACAGGGGTAGCTCCTACGAGCAGTACTTC | CASSKDRGSSYEQYF
. | TRBJ2-3 | TRBV30 | TRBD2 | TGTGCCTGCCCCAGAGTAGCGGGAGGCACAGATACGCAGTATTTT | CACPRVAGGTDTQYF
. | TRBJ2-7 | TRBV7-2 | . | TGTGCCAGCACGGACTTGGGTGGCTCCTACAATGAGCAGTACTTC | CASTDLGGSYNEQYF
. | TRBJ2-7 | TRBV20-1 | . | TGCAGTGCTTCCGAAACGACAGGTACCTACGAGCAGTACTTC | CSASETTGTYEQYF
few | TRBJ2-3 | TRBV4-2 | . | TGTGCCAGCAGCCAAGATAGGTCCCGGGCGGATACGCAGTATTTT | CASSQDRSRADTQYF
few | TRBJ2-5 | TRBV11-2 | . | TGTGCCAGCAGCTTATGGCGGGGCCAAGAGACCCAGTACTTC | CASSLWRGQETQYF
. | TRBJ2-1 | TRBV27 | TRBD2 | TGTGCCAGCAGTCTCCTCGGGGGGGGGCAGTTCTTC | CASSLLGGGQFF
. | TRBJ2-1 | TRBV11-3 | . | TGTGCCAGCAGCCAGGCAGGGAGGAATGAGCAGTTCTTC | CASSQAGRNEQFF
. | TRBJ2-4 | TRBV12-3/TRBV12-4 | . | TGTGCCAGCAGTTTGGCAGGGACCAAAAACATTCAGTACTTC | CASSLAGTKNIQYF
. | TRBJ2-1 | TRBV28 | . | TGTGCCAGTGAAAACAACTACAATGAGCAGTTCTTC | CASENNYNEQFF
. | TRBJ2-5 | TRBV4-1 | TRBD1 | TGCGCCAGCAGTCCTCTCTGGGACAGGGTTCTCGAGACCCAGTACTTC | CASSPLWDRVLETQYF
. | TRBJ2-2 | TRBV12-3/TRBV12-4 | . | TGTGCCAGCAGTGGGGACGCCAACATCGGGGAGCTGTTTTTT | CASSGDANIGELFF
. | TRBJ2-3 | TRBV2 | . | TGTGCCAGCAGGAAAGTGGCAGATACGCAGTATTTT | CASRKVADTQYF
. | TRBJ2-7 | TRBV4-1 | TRBD2 | TGCCCCAGCAGCCAAGTATCTAGCGGGACCTACGAGCAGTACTTC | CPSSQVSSGTYEQYF
few | TRBJ2-1 | TRBV25-1 | TRBD2 | TGTGCCAGCAGTGAAATTGGCGGGAGGGCCGATAATGAGCAGTTCTTC | CASSEIGGRADNEQFF
. | TRBJ1-2 | TRBV18 | . | TGTGCCAGCTCCAAAGATGGCTACACCTTC | CASSKDGYTF
. | TRBJ2-7 | TRBV3-1 | . | TGTGCCAGCAGCCAAGATCTGGAGGCGGTGGTCTACGAGCAGTACTTC | CASSQDLEAVVYEQYF
few | TRBJ2-3 | TRBV7-2 | . | TGTGCCAGCAGCTTCACTAGCCCTGGCACAGATACGCAGTATTTT | CASSFTSPGTDTQYF
few | TRBJ1-2 | TRBV20-1 | . | TGCAGTGCTAGAGAGAGCGGCACAGGGTACGGCTACACCTTC | CSARESGTGYGYTF
. | TRBJ1-2 | TRBV27 | . | TGTGCCAGCAGTCCGTCAGGGGTTGCTGGCTACACCTTC | CASSPSGVAGYTF
. | TRBJ1-2 | TRBV27 | . | TGTGCCAGCAGTTTACGGGCTCAAGTTGTGTATGGCTACACCTTC | CASSLRAQVVYGYTF
. | TRBJ1-1 | TRBV7-9 | TRBD1 | TGTGCCAGCAGCTTATGGACAGGGGTCGATCGGAACACTGAAGCTTTCTTT | CASSLWTGVDRNTEAFF
few | TRBJ2-7 | TRBV5-4 | TRBD2 | TGTGCCAGCAGCTTGGACGCGGGAGCCTACGAGCAGTACTTC | CASSLDAGAYEQYF